Below are 7 T cell receptor beta chains sequenced from a single sample in a study of T cell repertoires in cytomegalovirus infection. TCRdb reanalysed the reads using MiXCR and keeps one entry per CDR3 protein. The sample has 100,000 or so distinct CDR3 sequences, about 25% seen once. The material sequenced was CD8+ T cells from PBMCs. These receptors were collected from a human donor in good health (CMV status not recorded). Some clones in this sample may be carry-over from other donors' samples.

The chain carries TRBV7-2 and TRBJ1-1; perhaps TRBD1 as D (6 bases). The germline V gene encodes CDR1 SGHTA and CDR2 FQGNSA. The V gene lost 5 bases and the J gene lost 2 bases, with 15 bases spanning the gap. CDR3 length equals 15 residues. This CDR3 reads CASSAQPGANTEAFF. DNA for the CDR3: TGTGCCAGCAGCGCTCAACCGGGGGCAAACACTGAAGCTTTCTTT.

In its sample, this clonotype was seen a few times. The V call is TRBV7-9, the J call TRBJ2-2; 10 positions match TRBD1. The CDR3 has 17 residues. V lost 7 bases, J lost 3 bases, and 11 bases stayed unmatched. Germline V gives CDR1 SEHNR, CDR2 FQNEAQ (reference sequence). Here the CDR3 reads CASIHRDRGSHTGELFF. Here the CDR3 DNA reads TGTGCCAGCATCCACCGGGACAGGGGTTCGCACACCGGGGAGCTGTTTTTT.

This chain links TRBV5-1 with TRBJ1-3; D unclear. The V gene lost 0 bases and the J gene lost 1 base, with 11 bases spanning the gap. Germline assignment: CDR1 SGHRS and CDR2 YFSETQ. This CDR3 comprises 16 residues. The DNA of the CDR3 is TGCGCCAGCAGCTTGGCCGGGGATCCTTCTGGAAACACCATATATTTT. This sequence encodes CASSLAGDPSGNTIYF. The whole variable domain, filled in from reference TRBV5-1 and TRBJ1-3, reads KAGVTQTPRYLIKTRGQQVTLSCSPISGHRSVSWYQQTPGQGLQFLFEYFSETQRNKGNFPGRFSGRQFSNSRSEMNVSTLELGDSALYLCASSLAGDPSGNTIYFGEGSWLTVV.

The chain links TRBV6-5 to TRBJ2-3; TRBD2 matches at 9 bases. With 0 bases clipped from V and 5 bases from J, the junction kept 9 bases outside the gene matches. The length of the CDR3 is 17 residues. Germline CDR1 reads MNHEY; CDR2 reads SVGAGI. The DNA for the CDR3 is TGTGCCAGCAGTTACTCGACAGGGACTAGCTTAGGAGATACGCAGTATTTT. Translating it yields CASSYSTGTSLGDTQYF.

This clonotype showed up many times. The chain is built from TRBV6-6 and TRBJ1-1; no clear D gene. The CDR3 has 13 residues. Trimming pared 4 bases from V and 6 bases from J, leaving 12 bases between. The germline V gene has CDR1 MNHNY and CDR2 SVGAGI (reference sequence). The CDR3 coding sequence is TGTGCCAGCAGTTTAGGGCGAACGTCTGAAGCTTTCTTT. Its protein product is CASSLGRTSEAFF.

The V and J genes are TRBV7-9 and TRBJ2-5; D could derive from TRBD1 or TRBD2 (5 bases each). V was pared by 2 bases and J by 2 bases, with 12 bases between. CDR1 and CDR2 from the germline V gene are SEHNR and FQNEAQ (reference sequence). This CDR3 spans 15 amino acids. The CDR3 DNA reads TGTGCCAGCAGCTTAATATGGGACCGACAAGAGACCCAGTACTTC. Amino acid sequence: CASSLIWDRQETQYF.

This clonotype was seen at least ten times. The V and J genes are TRBV20-1 and TRBJ2-7; no firm D call. Germline CDR1 and CDR2: DFQATT and SNEGSKA (reference sequence). The ends were cut back, 6 bases at V and 0 bases at J, with 18 bases in the middle. The CDR3 extends over 15 amino acids. The CDR3 spells CSAISPQASSYEQYF. Here the CDR3 DNA reads TGCAGTGCGATTTCCCCGCAGGCAAGCTCCTACGAGCAGTACTTC.